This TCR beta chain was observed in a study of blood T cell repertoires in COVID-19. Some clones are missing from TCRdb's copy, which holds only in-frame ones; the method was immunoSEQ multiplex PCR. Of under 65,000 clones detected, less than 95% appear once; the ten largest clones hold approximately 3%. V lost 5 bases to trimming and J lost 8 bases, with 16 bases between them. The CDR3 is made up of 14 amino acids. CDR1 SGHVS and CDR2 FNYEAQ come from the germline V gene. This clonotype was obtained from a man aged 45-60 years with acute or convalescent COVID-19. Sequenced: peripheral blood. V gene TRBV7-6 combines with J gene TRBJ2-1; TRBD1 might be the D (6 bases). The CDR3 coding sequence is TGTGCCAGCAGCCCGGTAGGGACAATGGATGAGCAGTTCTTC. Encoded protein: CASSPVGTMDEQFF. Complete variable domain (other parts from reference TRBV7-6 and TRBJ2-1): GAGVSQSPRYKVTKRGQDVALRCDPISGHVSLYWYRQALGQGPEFLTYFNYEAQQDKSGLPNDRFSAERPEGSISTLTIQRTEQRDSAMYRCASSPVGTMDEQFFGPGTRLTVL.